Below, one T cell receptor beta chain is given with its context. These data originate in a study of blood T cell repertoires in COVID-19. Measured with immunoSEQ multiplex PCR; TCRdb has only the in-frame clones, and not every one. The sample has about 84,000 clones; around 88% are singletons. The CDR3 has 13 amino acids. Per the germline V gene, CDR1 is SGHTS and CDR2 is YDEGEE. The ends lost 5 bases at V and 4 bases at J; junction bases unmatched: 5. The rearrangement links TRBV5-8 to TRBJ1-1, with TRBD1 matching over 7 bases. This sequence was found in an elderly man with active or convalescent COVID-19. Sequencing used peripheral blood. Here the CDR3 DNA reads TGTGCCAGCAGGCCGAGGGGGCGCACTGAAGCTTTCTTT. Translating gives CASRPRGRTEAFF.